The 29 T cell receptor beta chains presented below share a single source sample, sequenced in a study of molecular identifiers for immune sequencing clone quantification. Each CDR3 protein is one row after TCRdb ran MiXCR on the PCR reads. The data show some 65,000 distinct CDR3 sequences, roughly 20% seen once. The sequenced sample consisted of naive CD8+ T cells from blood, with Jurkat cell RNA spiked in. Subset indicated: FACS-sorted CD8+CD4-CCR7+CD45RA+ naive T cells. The origin of the receptors is a human donor in good health. Some libraries in this study had Jurkat cell RNA spiked in.

This clonotype was counted ten times or more. This chain joins TRBV4-1 and TRBJ2-7, with no clear D. The CDR3 loop spans 13 amino acids. Germline V gene lookup returns CDR1 MGHRA and CDR2 YSYEKL. V lost 4 bases and J lost 1, with 8 bases in between. CDR3 sequence: CASSPISSYEQYF. The CDR3 DNA is TGCGCCAGCAGCCCCATCAGTTCCTACGAGCAGTACTTC.

This clonotype was counted at least ten times. The V gene is TRBV5-5, the J gene TRBJ2-2; 7 bases are a match to TRBD1. This CDR3 spans 16 amino acids. Trimming removed 0 bases from V and 2 bases from J; junction bases left unmatched: 4. The V gene's germline CDR1 is SGHKS and CDR2 YYEKEE (reference sequence). Written as DNA, the CDR3 is TGTGCCAGCAGCTTGGCGGGGACAGCTAACACCGGGGAGCTGTTTTTT. It encodes CASSLAGTANTGELFF.

This clonotype has a count of ten or more. The V call is TRBV28, the J call TRBJ2-3, with 10 nucleotides matching TRBD2. In germline, CDR1 is MDHEN, CDR2 SYDVKM. This CDR3 has 17 amino acids. Germline trimming cut 3 bases from V and 0 bases from J; bases unmatched to any gene: 6. The CDR3 DNA reads TGTGCCAGCAGTTTCCCGCGACTAGCGGGTAGCACAGATACGCAGTATTTT. This gives the protein CASSFPRLAGSTDTQYF.

This clonotype was recorded a few times. This CDR3 reads CASSFGAEHQETQYF. CDR3 DNA: TGTGCCAGCAGTTTTGGAGCGGAACACCAAGAGACCCAGTACTTC. The chain links TRBV28 to TRBJ2-5, with TRBD2 as a possible D gene (5 bases). From germline, CDR1 is MDHEN and CDR2 SYDVKM. The V gene lost 3 bases and the J gene lost 0 bases, with 11 bases spanning the gap. The CDR3 spans 15 residues. The variable domain in full, completed from reference TRBV28 and TRBJ2-5, reads DVKVTQSSRYLVKRTGEKVFLECVQDMDHENMFWYRQDPGLGLRLIYFSYDVKMKEKGDIPEGYSVSREKKERFSLILESASTNQTSMYLCASSFGAEHQETQYFGPGTRLLVL.

To note about this clonotype: A single base separates this from a much larger clone, so it may be a read error. The chain links TRBV5-3 to TRBJ2-7; D remains ambiguous. TRBV5-3 is sorted into the ORF group, with uncertain function. The CDR3 extends over 15 amino acids. CDR3 sequence reads: CASSFGGREVYEQCF. CDR3 sequence (DNA): TGTGCCAGCAGCTTTGGCGGCCGAGAGGTCTACGAGCAGTGCTTC.

In its sample, this clonotype was seen many times. V gene TRBV7-2 combines with J gene TRBJ2-7; D gene ambiguous. The ends were cut back, 5 bases at V and 2 bases at J, with 7 bases in the middle. The CDR3 length is 12 residues. Germline CDR1 is SGHTA and CDR2 is FQGNSA. DNA of the CDR3: TGTGCCAGCAGCCCCCTCACCTACGAGCAGTACTTC. Protein product: CASSPLTYEQYF.

This clonotype was seen at least ten times. The rearrangement links TRBV27 to TRBJ2-5; TRBD2 matches at 7 bases. V trimming: 5 bases; J trimming: 7 bases; junction bases outside the gene matches: 10. The CDR3 extends over 14 amino acids. The V gene's germline CDR1 is MNHEY and CDR2 SMNVEV (reference sequence). CDR3 amino acids: CASSPGTGLGTQYF. In DNA form, the CDR3 reads TGTGCCAGCAGTCCAGGGACTGGACTAGGGACCCAGTACTTC.

This clonotype was counted many times. The chain combines TRBV28 with TRBJ2-7; D possibly uses TRBD1 or TRBD2 (6 bases each). The V end was cut by 2 bases, the J end by 2 bases, with 19 bases between. This CDR3 region has 17 residues. Germline V gene data show CDR1 as MDHEN and CDR2 as SYDVKM. In nucleotides, the CDR3 is TGTGCCAGCAGTTTAACGGGGGCCCGGGACGGACCCTACGAGCAGTACTTC. Translation: CASSLTGARDGPYEQYF.

This clonotype appeared many times. The CDR3 coding sequence is TGTGCCAGCAGCTCTGGGACAGGGAAGGACACTGAAGCTTTCTTT. It specifies CASSSGTGKDTEAFF. The gene calls are TRBV7-9 and TRBJ1-1, with TRBD1 identical over 9 bases. V trimming: 4 bases; J trimming: 3 bases; junction bases outside the gene matches: 6. The CDR3 has 15 residues. Germline values: CDR1 SEHNR, CDR2 FQNEAQ (reference sequence).

This clonotype was observed many times. V usage is TRBV5-1 and J usage is TRBJ2-3; TRBD2 matches 10 bases. The CDR3 length is 16 residues. With 0 bases clipped from V and 5 bases from J, the junction kept 6 bases outside the gene matches. Germline V CDR1 and CDR2: SGHRS, YFSETQ. The CDR3 coding sequence is TGCGCCAGCAGCTTGGTCCCAGCGGGAGGGTTAGATACGCAGTATTTT. This sequence encodes CASSLVPAGGLDTQYF.

This clonotype showed up many times. The chain combines TRBV27 with TRBJ1-2; D gene unclear. Germline V gene sequence: CDR1 MNHEY, CDR2 SMNVEV (reference sequence). The CDR3 is 12 amino acids. Trimming stripped 5 bases from V and 1 base from J, with 5 bases between. The CDR3 reads CASSPHNYGYTF. The CDR3 DNA reads TGTGCCAGCAGTCCCCATAACTATGGCTACACCTTC.

The sample holds a few counts of this clonotype. The genes are TRBV9 and TRBJ2-1; 14 bases line up with TRBD2. In germline, CDR1 is SGDLS, CDR2 YYNGEE. The CDR3 has 16 residues. With V trimmed by 7 bases and J by 5 bases, 8 bases remained unmatched. The CDR3 is CASSHLGLAGDNEQFF. CDR3 nucleotides: TGTGCCAGCTCCCACCTGGGACTAGCGGGAGACAATGAGCAGTTCTTC.

As regards this clonotype: This could be a read error, since a much larger clone is one nucleotide away. The chain is built from TRBV7-9 and TRBJ2-1; tentative D call: TRBD1 (6 bases). V was cut by 5 bases and J by 2 bases, with 16 bases left in between. Germline V gene sequence: CDR1 SEHNR, CDR2 FQNEAQ (reference sequence). The CDR3 totals 16 residues. The CDR3 DNA follows: TGTGCCAGCAGCGTAACGACAGGAAGCCCCTACAATGAGCAGTTCTTC. Amino acids: CASSVTTGSPYNEQFF. The variable domain in full, with the rest retrieved from reference TRBV7-9 and TRBJ2-1, is DTGVSQNPRHKITKRGQNVTFRCDPISEHNRLYWYRQTLGQGPEFLTYFQNEAQLEKSRLLSDRFSAERPKGSFSTLEIQRTEQGDSAMYLCASSVTTGSPYNEQFFGPGTRLTVL.

This clonotype was seen many times. This chain joins TRBV30 and TRBJ2-7, with D possibly matching TRBD1 (5 bases). The germline CDR1 and CDR2 sequences are GTSNPN and SVGIG (reference sequence). V lost 0 bases and J 0 bases, leaving 6 bases between the germline ends. This CDR3 region has 13 residues. The CDR3 DNA reads as TGTGCCTGGAGTGTCGACAGCTCCTACGAGCAGTACTTC. This codes for CAWSVDSSYEQYF.

This clonotype was seen repeatedly, ten times or more. The gene calls are TRBV10-3 and TRBJ2-2; TRBD1 is a possible D gene (5 bases). Trimming stripped 3 bases from V and 6 bases from J, with 14 bases between. CDR3 size: 15 residues. CDR1 is ENHRY and CDR2 is SYGVKD in the germline V gene. The CDR3 spells CAISDSQGLAGELFF. The CDR3 DNA reads TGTGCCATCAGTGACTCGCAGGGTTTGGCCGGGGAGCTGTTTTTT.

A word on this clonotype: Given a much more abundant clone one base away, this may be a read error. Written as DNA, the CDR3 is TGCGCCAGCTTAGGGGGTGGCGGGCCCTCCAATGAGCAGTTCTTC. It codes for CASLGGGGPSNEQFF. The chain combines TRBV5-1 with TRBJ2-1; possible D gene TRBD1, 6 bases. Germline CDR1 SGHRS, CDR2 YFSETQ. The CDR3 is made up of 15 amino acids. The V gene lost 7 bases and the J gene lost 6 bases, with 20 bases spanning the gap.

This clonotype was seen ten or more times. The chain carries TRBV2 and TRBJ2-5; tentative D call: TRBD2 (6 bases). V was shortened by 6 bases and J by 5 bases, with 13 bases between the two germline ends. The CDR3 runs to 13 residues. CDR1 and CDR2 (germline): SNHLY, FYNNEI. As DNA, the CDR3 is TGTGCCAGCAGGGGGGGAGGACCGGAGACCCAGTACTTC. Residues: CASRGGGPETQYF.

Ten or more counts support this clonotype. This CDR3 reads CASSLGGQLNTGELFF. In DNA form, the CDR3 reads TGTGCCAGCAGTTTAGGGGGACAGCTTAACACCGGGGAGCTGTTTTTT. The genes are TRBV27 and TRBJ2-2; 7 bases align to TRBD1. This CDR3 region has 16 residues. The V segment lost 2 bases and the J segment 2 bases; nucleotides outside the gene matches: 5. The germline V gene encodes CDR1 MNHEY and CDR2 SMNVEV (reference sequence).

This clonotype was counted at least ten times. The gene calls are TRBV2 and TRBJ2-1, with TRBD2 matching over 10 bases. J gave up 4 bases and V 4 bases, and 7 bases lay outside the gene matches. CDR1 is SNHLY and CDR2 is FYNNEI in the germline V gene. CDR3 length: 16 amino acids. In DNA form, the CDR3 reads TGTGCCAGCAGTGCCGTTACTAGCGGGGTATACAATGAGCAGTTCTTC. Translation: CASSAVTSGVYNEQFF.

This clonotype was recorded at least ten times. The rearrangement joins TRBV28 to TRBJ2-7; TRBD2 agrees at 10 bases. Losses at the gene ends were 0 bases for V and 9 bases for J; bases not matched to a gene: 11. This CDR3 spans 16 amino acids. Germline CDR1 and CDR2: MDHEN and SYDVKM. CDR3 in DNA: TGTGCCAGCAGTTTATGGCTAGCGGGAGCGGCGTTAGGGCAGTACTTC. Translated, it gives CASSLWLAGAALGQYF.

There are many counts of this clonotype. The rearrangement links TRBV7-2 to TRBJ2-7, with D tentatively TRBD1 or TRBD2 (5 bases each). This CDR3 is 13 amino acids long. Germline CDR1 and CDR2: SGHTA and FQGNSA. The V and J ends lost 1 base and 4 bases respectively, with 8 bases between them. The CDR3 region is CASSLEGPYEQYF. The CDR3 DNA reads TGTGCCAGCAGCTTAGAGGGACCTTACGAGCAGTACTTC.

This clonotype was counted at least ten times. CDR3 nucleotide sequence: TGCAGTGCCGAGAATGTAGGGAGCGGCAATCAGCCCCAGCATTTT. This translates into CSAENVGSGNQPQHF. This chain links TRBV20-1 with TRBJ1-5; unclear D gene. CDR1 is DFQATT, CDR2 SNEGSKA, per germline (reference sequence). This CDR3 region has 15 residues. The V and J ends lost 6 bases and 2 bases respectively, with 17 bases between them.

Ten or more counts support this clonotype. This chain links TRBV20-1 with TRBJ2-4; TRBD2 matches 12 bases. The CDR3 contains 14 residues. CDR1 is DFQATT and CDR2 is SNEGSKA in the germline V gene (reference sequence). The V gene end was trimmed by 6 bases and the J gene end by 8 bases; junction bases not matched to a gene: 8. CDR3 nucleotides: TGCAGTGCACCACTAGCGGGAGGATTTGACATTCAGTACTTC. It yields the protein CSAPLAGGFDIQYF.

This clonotype was seen many times. CDR3 DNA sequence: TGTGCCAGCAGCTTTGAAGGGTACGAGCAGTACTTC. It encodes CASSFEGYEQYF. V and J are TRBV7-9 and TRBJ2-7; D uncertain. The ends were cut back, 3 bases at V and 4 bases at J, with 7 bases in the middle. Per the germline V gene, CDR1 is SEHNR and CDR2 is FQNEAQ (reference sequence). The CDR3 length is 12 residues.

This clonotype was picked up many times. The chain's CDR3 is CASSPDNPSLTGDEQYF. Written as DNA, the CDR3 is TGTGCCAGCAGTCCAGACAACCCGTCCCTCACAGGGGACGAGCAGTACTTC. V gene TRBV6-6 combines with J gene TRBJ2-7; 7 bases fit TRBD1. Germline V gives CDR1 MNHNY, CDR2 SVGAGI (reference sequence). The CDR3 runs 17 residues. The V segment lost 5 bases and the J segment 5 bases; nucleotides outside the gene matches: 18.

For this clonotype: A much more abundant neighbour one base away suggests this may be a read error. This chain uses TRBV27 with TRBJ2-7, with D unresolved. CDR3 length: 13 residues. Germline CDR1 reads MNHEY; CDR2 reads SMNVEV (reference sequence). CDR3 coding DNA: TGTGCCTGCAGTTTAGGCGTGGTCTACGAGCAGTACTTC. Encoded protein: CACSLGVVYEQYF.

This sequence joins TRBV6-5 and TRBJ1-1, with 8 bases fitting TRBD1. CDR3 length: 14 residues. The V and J ends lost 4 bases and 4 bases, in that order; junction bases with no gene match: 5. CDR1 is MNHEY and CDR2 is SVGAGI in the germline V gene. CDR3 bases: TGTGCCAGCAGTTTGACAGGGGTTGCCACTGAAGCTTTCTTT. Its translation is CASSLTGVATEAFF.

This clonotype came up many times. The V and J genes are TRBV10-3 and TRBJ2-7, with D possibly matching TRBD2 (5 bases). The CDR3 extends over 16 amino acids. CDR1 is ENHRY and CDR2 is SYGVKD in the germline V gene. The V gene lost 0 bases and the J gene lost 3 bases, with 15 bases spanning the gap. The chain's CDR3 is CAISESGWETLYEQYF. The CDR3 DNA follows: TGTGCCATCAGTGAGTCGGGGTGGGAGACTCTCTACGAGCAGTACTTC.

Concerning this clonotype itself: A much larger clone differs from this one at a single base, so this may be a read error. CDR3 amino acids: CAGSFPEQGTDTQYF. For the CDR3, the DNA is TGTGCCGGCAGTTTCCCGGAACAAGGGACAGATACGCAGTATTTT. The rearrangement uses TRBV12-3 or TRBV12-4 and TRBJ2-3; D unresolved. CDR3 length: 15 amino acids.